This paragraph covers one T cell receptor (beta chain) sequence. Its antigen remains unknown. These data are taken from a study of vaccination effects on CD4 cells after COVID-19. The study, taken as a whole, reports: After vaccination, at late timepoints, clones induced by infection and by vaccine contracted markedly. Few convalescent patients, and no early post-infection timepoints, were available to the study.

CDR1 and CDR2 from the germline V gene are KGHDR and SFDVKD. After removal of 3 bases from V and 8 bases from J, the junction contained 5 bases not matched to a gene. The CDR3 loop spans 14 amino acids. The assay was immunoSEQ multiplex PCR, and TCRdb's table has in-frame clones only and misses some. The sample records 50,000 to 65,000 clones, 75% to 80% being singletons. Viral peptide pools were used in the ViraFEST assay to expand antigen-specific CD4+ T cells, and sequencing came afterward. Cells that had been cultured for 10 days were the source of isolated CD4+ T cells. None of the vaccinated had previously contracted SARS-CoV-2, and their nucleocapsid antibodies tested negative.

This rearrangement joins TRBV24-1 to TRBJ1-4; 7 nucleotides align to TRBD1. The specimen was CD4+ T cells from PBMCs cultured with HCoV-OC43 spike peptides, collected before COVID-19 vaccination. Subset meaning: HCoV-OC43 spike overlapping peptide pool stimulation. The sequence came from a human donor who received a COVID-19 vaccine. CDR3: CATSDRGQSEKLFF. CDR3 nucleotide sequence: TGTGCCACCAGTGATAGGGGACAGTCCGAAAAACTGTTTTTT.